In its sample, the clone carrying this T cell receptor (beta chain) was seen many times. Germline V gene data show CDR1 as LNHNV and CDR2 as YYDKDF (reference sequence). The CDR3 extends over 13 amino acids. The ends were cut back, 0 bases at V and 0 bases at J, with 2 bases in the middle. TCR beta CDR3 amplification used RNA transcripts. The authors performed first-round RT-PCR with HTBI primers and then a second-round multiplex PCR. MiXCR was run by TCRdb on the multiplex PCR reads, yielding one entry per CDR3 protein. Of over a million distinct CDR3 sequences in the sample, about two fifths are singletons; the top ten hold over 8.5%. This sample is drawn from a study of Graves' ophthalmopathy and Graves' hyperthyroidism.

This clonotype was obtained from an adult man with Graves' hyperthyroidism. This chain uses TRBV15 with TRBJ1-1, with D unresolved. The sample comprised peripheral blood or thyroid tissue (not recorded which). The CDR3 region is CATSRELNTEAFF. The DNA of the CDR3 is TGTGCCACCAGCAGAGAATTGAACACTGAAGCTTTCTTT.